This T cell receptor beta chain was sequenced in a study of cytomegalovirus exposure and HLA in healthy donors. The study, taken as a whole, reports: Subsequent analysis showed first-cohort TCR clusters tending to co-occur in around 110 validation repertoires. High sensitivity and specificity were reportedly achieved when the classifier diagnosed cytomegalovirus status. The authors enumerated over 150 TCR beta chains as linked to cytomegalovirus.

The table came from immunoSEQ multiplex PCR; TCRdb's copy has only in-frame clones and leaves some out. The data contain approximately 200,000 clones, roughly 81% of them singletons. Concerning this clone: Antigen specificity is unknown.

The V and J ends lost 2 bases and 2 bases, in that order; junction bases with no gene match: 2. The CDR3 has 15 residues. From germline, CDR1 is KGHSH and CDR2 LQKENI. The sequenced sample consisted of PBMCs. This TCR came from a woman aged 25-40 years in good health and CMV-seronegative. The gene calls are TRBV18 and TRBJ1-5; 8 nucleotides match TRBD1. CDR3 protein: CASSPDRGGNQPQHF. In nucleotides, the CDR3 is TGTGCCAGCTCACCAGACAGGGGTGGCAATCAGCCCCAGCATTTT.